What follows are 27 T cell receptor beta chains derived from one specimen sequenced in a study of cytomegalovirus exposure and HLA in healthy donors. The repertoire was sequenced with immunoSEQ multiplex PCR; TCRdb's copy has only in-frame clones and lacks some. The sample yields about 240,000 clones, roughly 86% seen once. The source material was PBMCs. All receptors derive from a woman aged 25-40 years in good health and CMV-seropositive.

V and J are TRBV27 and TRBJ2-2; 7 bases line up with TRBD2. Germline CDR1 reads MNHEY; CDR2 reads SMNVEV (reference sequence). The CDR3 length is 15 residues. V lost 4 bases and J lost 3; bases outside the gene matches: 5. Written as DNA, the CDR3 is TGTGCCAGCAGTTCGCTAGCGGATGACACCGGGGAGCTGTTTTTT. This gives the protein CASSSLADDTGELFF.

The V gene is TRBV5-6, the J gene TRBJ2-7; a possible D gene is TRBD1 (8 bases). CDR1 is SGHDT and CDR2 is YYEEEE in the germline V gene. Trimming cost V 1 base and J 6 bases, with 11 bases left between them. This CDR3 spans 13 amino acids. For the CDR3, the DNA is TGTGCCAGCAGCTTGACAGGGGGGGGCGAGCAGTACTTC. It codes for CASSLTGGGEQYF.

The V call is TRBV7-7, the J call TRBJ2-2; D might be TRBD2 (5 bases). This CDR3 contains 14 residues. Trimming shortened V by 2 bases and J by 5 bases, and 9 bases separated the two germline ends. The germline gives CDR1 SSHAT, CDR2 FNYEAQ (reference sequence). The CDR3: CASSLITGTGELFF. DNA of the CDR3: TGTGCCAGCAGCTTAATCACGGGGACCGGGGAGCTGTTTTTT.

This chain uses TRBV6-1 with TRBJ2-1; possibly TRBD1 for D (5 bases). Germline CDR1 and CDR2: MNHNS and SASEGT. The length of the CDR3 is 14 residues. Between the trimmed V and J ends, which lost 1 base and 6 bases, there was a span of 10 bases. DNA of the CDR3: TGTGCCAGCAGTGAAGGAGCAGGGCGCAATGAGCAGTTCTTC. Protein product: CASSEGAGRNEQFF.

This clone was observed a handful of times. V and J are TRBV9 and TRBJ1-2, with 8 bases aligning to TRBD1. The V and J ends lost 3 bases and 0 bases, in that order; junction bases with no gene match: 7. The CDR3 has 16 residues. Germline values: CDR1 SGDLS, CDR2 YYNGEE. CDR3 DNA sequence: TGTGCCAGCAGCGGTTGGACAGGGTCGGCTAACTATGGCTACACCTTC. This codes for CASSGWTGSANYGYTF.

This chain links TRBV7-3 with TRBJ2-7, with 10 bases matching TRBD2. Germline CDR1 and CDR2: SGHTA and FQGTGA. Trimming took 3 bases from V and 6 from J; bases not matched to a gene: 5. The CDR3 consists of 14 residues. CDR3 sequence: CASSFSSGSFEQYF. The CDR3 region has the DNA TGTGCCAGCAGCTTTTCTAGCGGGAGTTTCGAGCAGTACTTC.

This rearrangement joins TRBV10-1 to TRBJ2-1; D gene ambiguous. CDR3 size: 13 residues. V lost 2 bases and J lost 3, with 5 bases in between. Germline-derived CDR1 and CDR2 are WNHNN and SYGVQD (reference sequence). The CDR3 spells CASSEGLYNEQFF. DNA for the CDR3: TGCGCCAGCAGTGAGGGGCTCTACAATGAGCAGTTCTTC.

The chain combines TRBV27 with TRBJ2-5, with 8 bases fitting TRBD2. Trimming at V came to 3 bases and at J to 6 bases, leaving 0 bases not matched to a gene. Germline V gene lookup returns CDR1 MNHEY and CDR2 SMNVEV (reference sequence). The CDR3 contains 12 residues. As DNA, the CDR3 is TGTGCCAGCAGTTTTAGCGGGAAGACCCAGTACTTC. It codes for CASSFSGKTQYF.

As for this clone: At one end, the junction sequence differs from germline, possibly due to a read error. In DNA, the CDR3 is TGTGCCAGCAGTAGGGGACAGGGGGCCAACAGCGGGGAGCTGTTTTTT. It encodes CASSRGQGANSGELFF. This chain connects TRBV25-1 to TRBJ2-2; 12 bases line up with TRBD1. The germline CDR1 and CDR2 sequences are MGHDK and SYGVNS. The CDR3 runs 16 residues.

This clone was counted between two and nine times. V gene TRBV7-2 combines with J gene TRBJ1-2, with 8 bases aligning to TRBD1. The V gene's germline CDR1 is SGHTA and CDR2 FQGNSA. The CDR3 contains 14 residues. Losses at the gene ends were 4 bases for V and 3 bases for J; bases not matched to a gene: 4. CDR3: CASSSTGDDYGYTF. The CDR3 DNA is TGTGCCAGCAGCTCGACAGGGGACGACTATGGCTACACCTTC.

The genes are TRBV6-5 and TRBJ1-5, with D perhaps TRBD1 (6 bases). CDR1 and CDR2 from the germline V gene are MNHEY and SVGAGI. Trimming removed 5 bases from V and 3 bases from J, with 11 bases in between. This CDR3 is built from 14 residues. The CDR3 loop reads CASSAQGYNQPQHF. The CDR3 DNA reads TGTGCCAGCAGTGCACAGGGTTACAATCAGCCCCAGCATTTT.

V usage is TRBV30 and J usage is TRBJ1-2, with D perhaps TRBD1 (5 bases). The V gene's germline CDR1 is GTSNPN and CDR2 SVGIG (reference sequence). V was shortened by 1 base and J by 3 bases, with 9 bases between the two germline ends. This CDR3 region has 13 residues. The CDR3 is CAWSEGVDYGYTF. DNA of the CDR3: TGTGCCTGGAGTGAAGGGGTGGACTATGGCTACACCTTC.

The CDR3 reads CASGSGTSTDTQYF. The DNA of the CDR3 is TGTGCCAGCGGTTCCGGGACTAGCACAGATACGCAGTATTTT. The chain recombines TRBV2 with TRBJ2-3, with D possibly matching TRBD2 (6 bases). The CDR3 has 14 residues. Germline CDR1 SNHLY, CDR2 FYNNEI. Trimming pared 8 bases from V and 0 bases from J, leaving 12 bases between.

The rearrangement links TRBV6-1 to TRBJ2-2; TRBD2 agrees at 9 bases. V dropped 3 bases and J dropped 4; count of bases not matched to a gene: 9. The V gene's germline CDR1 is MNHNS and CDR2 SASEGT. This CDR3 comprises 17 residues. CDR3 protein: CASSEFGLAKSTGELFF. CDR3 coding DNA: TGTGCCAGCAGTGAGTTTGGACTAGCGAAGTCCACCGGGGAGCTGTTTTTT.

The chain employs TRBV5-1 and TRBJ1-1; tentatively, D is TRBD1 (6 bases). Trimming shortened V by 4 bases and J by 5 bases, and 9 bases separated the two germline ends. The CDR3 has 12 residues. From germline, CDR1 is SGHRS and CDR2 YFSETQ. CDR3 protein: CASSLDRTEAFF. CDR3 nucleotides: TGCGCCAGCAGCCTGGACAGAACTGAAGCTTTCTTT.

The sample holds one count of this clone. The CDR3 spells CASSHSSGRRTGELFF. In DNA form, the CDR3 reads TGCGCCAGCAGCCACTCCAGCGGGAGGAGAACCGGGGAGCTGTTTTTT. J is TRBJ2-2 and V is TRBV4-1; 9 nucleotides align to TRBD2. The CDR3 contains 16 residues. After removal of 3 bases from V and 5 bases from J, the junction contained 7 bases not matched to a gene. Germline assignment: CDR1 MGHRA and CDR2 YSYEKL.

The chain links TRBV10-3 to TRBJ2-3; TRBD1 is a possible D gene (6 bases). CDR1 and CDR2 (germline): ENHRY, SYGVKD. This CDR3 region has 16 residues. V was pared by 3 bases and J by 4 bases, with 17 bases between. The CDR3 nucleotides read TGTGCCATCAGTGAACAGGGCAGGGTAGAATCAGATACGCAGTATTTT. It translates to CAISEQGRVESDTQYF.

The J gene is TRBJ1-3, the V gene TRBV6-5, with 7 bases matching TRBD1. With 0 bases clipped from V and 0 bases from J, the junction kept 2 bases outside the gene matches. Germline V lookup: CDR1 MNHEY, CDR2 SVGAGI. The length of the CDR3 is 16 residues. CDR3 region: CASSYSPGGSGNTIYF. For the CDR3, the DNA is TGTGCCAGCAGTTACTCCCCAGGGGGCTCTGGAAACACCATATATTTT.

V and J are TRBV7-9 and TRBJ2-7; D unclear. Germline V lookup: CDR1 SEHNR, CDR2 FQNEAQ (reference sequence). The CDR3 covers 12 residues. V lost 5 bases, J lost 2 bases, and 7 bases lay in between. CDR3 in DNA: TGTGCCAGCAGCCGAGCTGCCTACGAGCAGTACTTC. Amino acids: CASSRAAYEQYF.

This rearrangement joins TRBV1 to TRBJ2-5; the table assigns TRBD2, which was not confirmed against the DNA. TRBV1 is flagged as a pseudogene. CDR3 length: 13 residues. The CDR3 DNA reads TGCACCAGCGGTCCTAGCGCTGAAGAGACCCAGTACTTC. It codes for CTSGPSAEETQYF.

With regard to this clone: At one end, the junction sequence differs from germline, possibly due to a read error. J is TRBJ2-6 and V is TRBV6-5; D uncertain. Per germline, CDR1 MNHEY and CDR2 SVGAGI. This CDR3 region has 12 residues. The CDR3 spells CATVSEANVLTF. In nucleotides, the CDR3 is TGTGCCACGGTCTCTGAGGCCAACGTCCTGACTTTC.

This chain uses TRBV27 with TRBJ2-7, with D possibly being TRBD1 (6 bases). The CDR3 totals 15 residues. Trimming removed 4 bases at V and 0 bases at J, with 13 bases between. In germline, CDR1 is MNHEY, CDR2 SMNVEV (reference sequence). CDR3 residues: CASSSYQGPSYEQYF. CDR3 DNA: TGTGCCAGCAGTTCATACCAGGGGCCCTCCTACGAGCAGTACTTC.

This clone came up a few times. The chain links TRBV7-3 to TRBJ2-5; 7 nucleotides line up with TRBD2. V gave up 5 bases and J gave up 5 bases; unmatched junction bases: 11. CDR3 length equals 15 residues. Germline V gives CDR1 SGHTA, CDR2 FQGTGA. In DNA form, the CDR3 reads TGTGCCAGCAGCCTAGGCCGGGACTATAGGGAGACCCAGTACTTC. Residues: CASSLGRDYRETQYF.

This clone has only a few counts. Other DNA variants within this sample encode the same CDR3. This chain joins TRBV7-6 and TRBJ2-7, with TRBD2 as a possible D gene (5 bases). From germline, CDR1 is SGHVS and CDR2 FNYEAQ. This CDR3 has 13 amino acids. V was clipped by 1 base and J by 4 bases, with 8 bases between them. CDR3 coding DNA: TGTGCCAGCAGCTTAGATGGCGGGTACGAGCAGTACTTC. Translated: CASSLDGGYEQYF.

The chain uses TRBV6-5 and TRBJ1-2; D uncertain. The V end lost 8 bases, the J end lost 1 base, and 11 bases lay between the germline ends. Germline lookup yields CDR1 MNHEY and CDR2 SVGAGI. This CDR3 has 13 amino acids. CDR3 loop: CASGIGVNYGYTF. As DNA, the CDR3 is TGTGCCAGCGGCATTGGAGTTAACTATGGCTACACCTTC.

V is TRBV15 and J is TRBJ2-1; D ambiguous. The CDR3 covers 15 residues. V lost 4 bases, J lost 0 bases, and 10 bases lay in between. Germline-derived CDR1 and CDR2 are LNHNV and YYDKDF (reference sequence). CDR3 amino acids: CATSMQSSSYNEQFF. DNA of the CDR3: TGTGCCACCAGCATGCAGTCAAGCTCCTACAATGAGCAGTTCTTC.

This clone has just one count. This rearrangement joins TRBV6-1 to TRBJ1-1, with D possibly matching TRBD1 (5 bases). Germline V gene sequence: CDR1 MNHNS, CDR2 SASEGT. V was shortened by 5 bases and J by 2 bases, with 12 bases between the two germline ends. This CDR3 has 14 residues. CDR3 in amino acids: CASSMHRINTEAFF. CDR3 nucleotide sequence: TGTGCCAGCAGTATGCACAGGATTAACACTGAAGCTTTCTTT.